Following are 20 T cell receptor beta chains from one sample sequenced in a study of radiotherapy plus CTLA-4 blockade in lung cancer. Produced via immunoSEQ multiplex PCR; TCRdb's table is partial and in-frame only. Of roughly 48,000 clones in the sample, 75% to 85% are singletons; the top ten hold about 3.6%. This specimen consisted of peripheral blood, obtained from a patient treated with radiotherapy plus ipilimumab. The receptors here all came from a human donor with non-small cell lung cancer who had stable disease on radiotherapy plus ipilimumab.

The rearrangement uses TRBV5-5 and TRBJ1-2; the D gene is possibly TRBD1 (6 bases). Germline-derived CDR1 and CDR2 are SGHKS and YYEKEE (reference sequence). CDR3 length: 16 amino acids. V shed 0 bases and J shed 2 bases, with 14 bases lying between them. The CDR3 region has the DNA TGTGCCAGCAGCTTGGTGGCAGGGGATTTGAACTATGGCTACACCTTC. Amino acids: CASSLVAGDLNYGYTF. The full variable domain, in which reference TRBV5-5 and TRBJ1-2 provide the parts outside the CDR3, is DAGVTQSPTHLIKTRGQQVTLRCSPISGHKSVSWYQQVLGQGPQFIFQYYEKEERGRGNFPDRFSARQFPNYSSELNVNALLLGDSALYLCASSLVAGDLNYGYTFGSGTRLTVV.

This clone was seen just once. The rearrangement uses TRBV6-5 and TRBJ1-4; D is undetermined. Per the germline V gene, CDR1 is MNHEY and CDR2 is SVGAGI. This CDR3 comprises 15 residues. V gave up 5 bases and J gave up 4 bases, with 14 bases separating them. The CDR3 here is CASSRNGIDNEKLFF. The CDR3 nucleotides are TGTGCCAGCAGTCGGAACGGGATTGATAATGAAAAACTGTTTTTT.

The chain joins TRBV7-2 to TRBJ2-7; the match to TRBD2 covers 8 bases. With V trimmed by 4 bases and J by 2 bases, 13 bases remained unmatched. Germline CDR1 and CDR2: SGHTA and FQGNSA. The CDR3 is made up of 17 amino acids. CDR3 sequence (DNA): TGTGCCAGCAGCTGGAACGAGGTGGCTAGCGGGCCCTACGAGCAGTACTTC. Its protein product is CASSWNEVASGPYEQYF.

The chain carries TRBV6-1 and TRBJ2-7, with 9 bases fitting TRBD2. Per germline, CDR1 MNHNS and CDR2 SASEGT. J was trimmed by 2 bases and V by 2 bases; bases with no gene match: 7. There are 16 residues in the CDR3. Written as DNA, the CDR3 is TGTGCCAGCAGTGAACGAGCACTAGCGGGTGCCTACGAGCAGTACTTC. It is translated as CASSERALAGAYEQYF.

The J gene is TRBJ1-5, the V gene TRBV5-1; perhaps TRBD1 as D (6 bases). CDR3 length: 15 amino acids. V was clipped by 0 bases and J by 1 base, with 8 bases between them. The germline CDR1 and CDR2 sequences are SGHRS and YFSETQ. CDR3 nucleotides: TGCGCCAGCAGCTTGGAAGGGGGAAGCAATCAGCCCCAGCATTTT. This gives the protein CASSLEGGSNQPQHF.

The chain links TRBV7-9 to TRBJ2-7; 8 bases are a match to TRBD1. The CDR3 loop spans 16 amino acids. V dropped 5 bases and J dropped 3; count of bases not matched to a gene: 12. Germline V CDR1 and CDR2: SEHNR, FQNEAQ (reference sequence). CDR3 sequence (DNA): TGTGCCAGCAGCCTCGGACAGGGACGACTGCGCTACGAGCAGTACTTC. Encoded protein: CASSLGQGRLRYEQYF.

This clone has a single count. The chain uses TRBV25-1 and TRBJ2-5; 10 positions agree with TRBD2. Germline assignment: CDR1 MGHDK and CDR2 SYGVNS. The V and J ends lost 3 bases and 5 bases, in that order; junction bases with no gene match: 3. The CDR3 extends over 14 amino acids. This CDR3 is CASSDASGSETQYF. The CDR3 DNA reads TGTGCCAGCAGTGATGCTAGCGGGAGCGAGACCCAGTACTTC. The entire variable domain, with the rest obtained from reference TRBV25-1 and TRBJ2-5, is as follows: EADIYQTPRYLVIGTGKKITLECSQTMGHDKMYWYQQDPGMELHLIHYSYGVNSTEKGDLSSESTVSRIRTEHFPLTLESARPSHTSQYLCASSDASGSETQYFGPGTRLLVL.

The chain couples TRBV10-1 to TRBJ2-7; 7 positions match TRBD1. This CDR3 is 14 amino acids long. Germline lookup yields CDR1 WNHNN and CDR2 SYGVQD (reference sequence). V trimming: 4 bases; J trimming: 0 bases; junction bases outside the gene matches: 3. The chain's CDR3 is CASSGDRNSYEQYF. In DNA form, the CDR3 reads TGCGCCAGCAGTGGGGACAGAAACTCCTACGAGCAGTACTTC.

The gene calls are TRBV2 and TRBJ2-7, with D tentatively TRBD2 (5 bases). V lost 1 base and J 4 bases, leaving 8 bases between the germline ends. The CDR3 is 13 amino acids. Per the germline V gene, CDR1 is SNHLY and CDR2 is FYNNEI. This CDR3 reads CASSEVGIYEQYF. The CDR3, as DNA: TGTGCCAGCAGTGAAGTCGGGATTTACGAGCAGTACTTC.

The chain joins TRBV19 to TRBJ1-2; D perhaps matches TRBD1 (6 bases). V shed 6 bases and J shed 6 bases, with 14 bases lying between them. The CDR3 is made up of 13 amino acids. CDR1 is LNHDA and CDR2 is SQIVND in the germline V gene (reference sequence). Here the CDR3 reads CASRGAGENGYTF. The CDR3 nucleotides are TGTGCCAGTAGGGGCGCAGGGGAAAATGGCTACACCTTC.

The chain combines TRBV27 with TRBJ2-5; D ambiguous. The length of the CDR3 is 14 residues. From germline, CDR1 is MNHEY and CDR2 SMNVEV (reference sequence). With 7 bases removed from V and 3 bases from J, the gap between germline ends came to 15 bases. CDR3 DNA sequence: TGTGCCAGCACCTTTAAACAACCAAAAGAGACCCAGTACTTC. The encoded protein is CASTFKQPKETQYF.

This chain connects TRBV7-8 to TRBJ2-5, with 7 bases identical to TRBD1. The J call may be mistaken, given a closer DNA end match to TRBJ2-7. From germline, CDR1 is SGHVS and CDR2 FQNEAQ. The CDR3 has 15 residues. The CDR3 spells CASSLGGRGLNEQYF. The CDR3 coding sequence is TGTGCCAGCAGCTTAGGAGGCAGGGGGTTAAACGAGCAGTACTTC.

This chain connects TRBV5-1 to TRBJ2-1; a weak D match, TRBD1 (6 bases). This CDR3 contains 18 residues. The germline V gene has CDR1 SGHRS and CDR2 YFSETQ. Between the trimmed V and J ends, which lost 4 bases and 0 bases, there was a span of 20 bases. The chain's CDR3 is CASSLHSTGTYSYNEQFF. The CDR3 bases are TGCGCCAGCAGCCTCCATTCTACAGGGACCTACTCCTACAATGAGCAGTTCTTC. Drawing the rest from reference TRBV5-1 and TRBJ2-1, the complete variable domain is KAGVTQTPRYLIKTRGQQVTLSCSPISGHRSVSWYQQTPGQGLQFLFEYFSETQRNKGNFPGRFSGRQFSNSRSEMNVSTLELGDSALYLCASSLHSTGTYSYNEQFFGPGTRLTVL.

The sample holds one count of this clone. V gene TRBV21-1 combines with J gene TRBJ2-7; TRBD2 was called by the table and not checked on the DNA. TRBV21-1 is given as a pseudogene. The CDR3 spans 16 residues. The CDR3 DNA follows: TGTGCCAGCACCCCTAGAGTGCGGGGATACTCCTACGAGCAGTACTTC. Its translation is CASTPRVRGYSYEQYF.

This sequence joins TRBV15 and TRBJ2-1; 9 bases line up with TRBD1. Per germline, CDR1 LNHNV and CDR2 YYDKDF (reference sequence). V gave up 4 bases and J gave up 2 bases; unmatched junction bases: 6. This CDR3 region has 16 residues. The CDR3 here is CATSKAGTGPYNEQFF. CDR3 sequence (DNA): TGTGCCACCAGCAAAGCCGGGACAGGGCCCTACAATGAGCAGTTCTTC.

The chain employs TRBV5-6 and TRBJ1-2; weak D call: TRBD1 (6 bases). Germline CDR1 and CDR2: SGHDT and YYEEEE. V was shortened by 4 bases and J by 2 bases, with 21 bases between the two germline ends. This CDR3 spans 17 amino acids. The CDR3 DNA follows: TGTGCCAGCAGCGTTCCGGGACACACAATACAAAACTATGGCTACACCTTC. This gives the protein CASSVPGHTIQNYGYTF.

The rearrangement uses TRBV28 and TRBJ1-2, with 8 bases fitting TRBD1. The V and J ends lost 6 bases and 8 bases, in that order; junction bases with no gene match: 8. This CDR3 is built from 13 residues. From germline, CDR1 is MDHEN and CDR2 SYDVKM. This chain's CDR3 is CASRLTGVGGYTF. The CDR3 region has the DNA TGTGCCAGCAGACTGACAGGGGTGGGGGGCTACACCTTC.

The chain links TRBV30 to TRBJ2-2, with D possibly being TRBD2 (5 bases). The CDR3 extends over 12 amino acids. The V end was cut by 2 bases, the J end by 5 bases, with 6 bases between. Germline V gives CDR1 GTSNPN, CDR2 SVGIG (reference sequence). CDR3 sequence: CAWSRGTGELFF. The CDR3, as DNA: TGTGCCTGGAGTCGGGGTACCGGGGAGCTGTTTTTT.

The chain has TRBV18 and TRBJ2-5; D call uncertain. Trimming removed 6 bases from V and 1 base from J, with 12 bases in between. The CDR3 sequence is 14 residues long. Germline V CDR1 and CDR2: KGHSH, LQKENI. This chain's CDR3 is CASSSQDLQETQYF. In nucleotides, the CDR3 is TGTGCCAGCTCCTCCCAGGATCTCCAAGAGACCCAGTACTTC.

This rearrangement joins TRBV14 to TRBJ2-1, with 12 bases aligning to TRBD2. Germline CDR1 and CDR2: SGHDN and FVKESK. This CDR3 contains 18 residues. V shed 0 bases, J shed 9 bases, and the junction held 12 bases outside the gene matches. CDR3 protein: CASSQDRGLAGPAAEQFF. In DNA form, the CDR3 reads TGTGCCAGCAGCCAAGATCGTGGACTAGCGGGACCAGCAGCTGAGCAGTTCTTC.